This passage covers 26 T cell receptor beta chains from one sample sequenced in a study of T cell responses to AZD1222 COVID-19 vaccine. Assay used: immunoSEQ multiplex PCR; TCRdb lists only in-frame clones, some missing. The sample holds 140,000 to 150,000 clones; roughly 90% are singletons and the top ten take over 4%. The sample was peripheral blood, taken 28 days after the second AZD1222 dose. Source of these receptors: an adult who received the AZD1222 COVID-19 vaccine.

V gene TRBV15 combines with J gene TRBJ2-2; D call uncertain. Per the germline V gene, CDR1 is LNHNV and CDR2 is YYDKDF (reference sequence). Trimming stripped 6 bases from V and 1 base from J, with 9 bases between. The CDR3 runs 14 residues. CDR3 protein: CATRLGLNTGELFF. In DNA, the CDR3 is TGTGCCACCAGGCTCGGTTTGAACACCGGGGAGCTGTTTTTT.

The chain carries TRBV29-1 and TRBJ1-1, with D unresolved. CDR1 and CDR2 from the germline V gene are SQVTM and ANQGSEA. CDR3 length equals 14 residues. Trimming left V 3 bases short and J 1 base short, with 12 bases between. In DNA, the CDR3 is TGCAGCGTTGAGGAGCTCTACAGGAACACTGAAGCTTTCTTT. Its protein product is CSVEELYRNTEAFF.

This chain uses TRBV29-1 with TRBJ2-3; no clear D. The CDR3 length is 13 residues. The V end lost 3 bases, the J end lost 4 bases, and 11 bases lay between the germline ends. Germline loops: CDR1 SQVTM, CDR2 ANQGSEA. In DNA, the CDR3 is TGCAGCGTTGAGTCCCAAGGAGCAGATACGCAGTATTTT. Translation: CSVESQGADTQYF.

This sequence joins TRBV14 and TRBJ1-1; TRBD1 matches 11 bases. The germline V gene encodes CDR1 SGHDN and CDR2 FVKESK. The CDR3 runs 12 residues. V was clipped by 6 bases and J by 11 bases; unmatched bases: 5. Here the CDR3 DNA reads TGTGCCAGCAGACCGGGACAGGGGGATGCTTTCTTT. Its translation is CASRPGQGDAFF. Full variable domain (missing parts from reference TRBV14 and TRBJ1-1): EAGVTQFPSHSVIEKGQTVTLRCDPISGHDNLYWYRRVMGKEIKFLLHFVKESKQDESGMPNNRFLAERTGGTYSTLKVQPAELEDSGVYFCASRPGQGDAFFGQGTRLTVV.

The rearrangement uses TRBV29-1 and TRBJ1-2; D ambiguous. The V end was cut by 7 bases, the J end by 6 bases, with 9 bases between. CDR1 SQVTM and CDR2 ANQGSEA come from the germline V gene. The CDR3 covers 10 residues. The CDR3 loop is CSAFKNGYTF. Written as DNA, the CDR3 is TGCAGCGCCTTCAAAAATGGCTACACCTTC.

The chain recombines TRBV2 with TRBJ1-2; D unclear. The CDR3 consists of 10 residues. CDR1 SNHLY and CDR2 FYNNEI come from the germline V gene. V was shortened by 8 bases and J by 5 bases, with 6 bases between the two germline ends. The CDR3 sequence: CASGKYGYTF. The CDR3 coding sequence is TGTGCCAGCGGGAAGTATGGCTACACCTTC. The complete variable domain, with remaining parts taken from reference TRBV2 and TRBJ1-2, reads EPEVTQTPSHQVTQMGQEVILRCVPISNHLYFYWYRQILGQKVEFLVSFYNNEISEKSEIFDDQFSVERPDGSNFTLKIRSTKLEDSAMYFCASGKYGYTFGSGTRLTVV.

The chain combines TRBV27 with TRBJ2-1; tentatively, D is TRBD1 or TRBD2 (5 bases each). V was trimmed by 4 bases and J by 2 bases, leaving 15 bases between them. The germline V gene has CDR1 MNHEY and CDR2 SMNVEV (reference sequence). This CDR3 contains 16 residues. The CDR3 sequence is CASSSGGFGPYNEQFF. CDR3 in DNA: TGTGCCAGCAGTTCTGGGGGTTTCGGCCCCTACAATGAGCAGTTCTTC.

The chain joins TRBV15 to TRBJ2-1; D is uncertain. The CDR3 runs 14 residues. Per germline, CDR1 LNHNV and CDR2 YYDKDF (reference sequence). V was cut by 3 bases and J by 0 bases, with 6 bases left in between. The CDR3 here is CATSRVSSYNEQFF. The CDR3 DNA reads as TGTGCCACCAGCAGGGTGAGCTCCTACAATGAGCAGTTCTTC.

This chain links TRBV9 with TRBJ1-4, with 9 nucleotides matching TRBD1. CDR3 size: 17 residues. Germline V gene sequence: CDR1 SGDLS, CDR2 YYNGEE. The V gene end was trimmed by 5 bases and the J gene end by 3 bases; junction bases not matched to a gene: 11. DNA of the CDR3: TGTGCCAGCAGAATTACAGGGGGCGGTCGGGCTAATGAAAAACTGTTTTTT. It codes for CASRITGGGRANEKLFF.

The V and J genes are TRBV18 and TRBJ1-2; perhaps TRBD1 as D (6 bases). The germline V and J ends were trimmed by 5 bases and 1 base, with 11 bases remaining between them. The CDR3 sequence is 14 residues long. CDR1 and CDR2 from the germline V gene are KGHSH and LQKENI. In DNA, the CDR3 is TGTGCCAGCTCATCCCCGGACAGTAACTATGGCTACACCTTC. As protein: CASSSPDSNYGYTF.

The rearrangement joins TRBV11-3 to TRBJ2-3; no reliable D call. Germline lookup yields CDR1 SGHNT and CDR2 YENEEA. V dropped 5 bases and J dropped 6 bases, with 9 bases sitting between them. CDR3 size: 12 residues. The CDR3 protein is CASSHKQDTQYF. The CDR3 DNA reads as TGTGCCAGCAGCCATAAACAGGATACGCAGTATTTT. The full variable domain, rest sourced from reference TRBV11-3 and TRBJ2-3, is EAGVVQSPRYKIIEKKQPVAFWCNPISGHNTLYWYLQNLGQGPELLIRYENEEAVDDSQLPKDRFSAERLKGVDSTLKIQPAELGDSAVYLCASSHKQDTQYFGPGTRLTVL.

The chain recombines TRBV19 with TRBJ1-3; D not resolved. The CDR3 covers 15 residues. Germline V gene data show CDR1 as LNHDA and CDR2 as SQIVND (reference sequence). V lost 5 bases and J lost 0, with 11 bases in between. In DNA form, the CDR3 reads TGTGCCAGTAGTCTGGGTTTTGACTCTGGAAACACCATATATTTT. It is translated as CASSLGFDSGNTIYF.

This rearrangement joins TRBV12-2 to TRBJ2-2; TRBD2 is the table's D call and was not checked against the DNA. TRBV12-2 is a pseudogene. The CDR3 contains 19 residues. CDR3 in amino acids: CASRLGVTVERTNTGELFF. The CDR3 nucleotides read TGTGCAAGTCGCTTAGGGGTGACTGTTGAGCGGACGAACACCGGGGAGCTGTTTTTT.

This clone appeared a few times. The J gene is TRBJ2-1, the V gene TRBV7-6; 7 nucleotides align to TRBD1. Trimming cost V 6 bases and J 4 bases; bases outside gene matches: 9. Germline assignment: CDR1 SGHVS and CDR2 FNYEAQ. CDR3 length: 15 residues. CDR3 in amino acids: CASSPRGHGYNEQFF. The CDR3, as DNA: TGTGCCAGCAGTCCTAGGGGGCACGGGTACAATGAGCAGTTCTTC.

To note about this clone: One end of the junction varies from germline; a read error may be responsible. The rearrangement uses TRBV6-5 and TRBJ2-1; D is possibly TRBD1 or TRBD2 (5 bases each). Per the germline V gene, CDR1 is MNHEY and CDR2 is SVGAGI. The CDR3 length is 14 residues. The CDR3 loop reads CASSDSAGSSEQFF. The CDR3 nucleotides are TGTGCCAGCAGTGACTCGGCAGGGAGCAGTGAGCAGTTCTTC.

The V and J genes are TRBV27 and TRBJ2-1; 8 nucleotides match TRBD2. With 0 bases clipped from V and 5 bases from J, the junction kept 6 bases outside the gene matches. The germline V gene encodes CDR1 MNHEY and CDR2 SMNVEV (reference sequence). CDR3 length: 16 amino acids. This CDR3 reads CASSLSPGGAHNEQFF. The CDR3 DNA reads TGTGCCAGCAGTTTATCCCCGGGAGGGGCCCACAATGAGCAGTTCTTC.

This chain uses TRBV5-1 with TRBJ1-1; tentatively, D is TRBD1 (6 bases). This CDR3 region has 14 residues. In germline, CDR1 is SGHRS, CDR2 YFSETQ. Trimming shortened V by 6 bases and J by 7 bases, and 19 bases separated the two germline ends. The CDR3 DNA is TGCGCCAGCACCCCGTCGGGGGCGGATAGTGAAGCTTTCTTT. Translated: CASTPSGADSEAFF.

CDR3 sequence reads: CASSATGIGPQHF. The CDR3 nucleotides are TGTGCCAGCAGCGCCACAGGGATAGGGCCCCAGCATTTT. The chain links TRBV9 to TRBJ1-5; the D gene is possibly TRBD1 (6 bases). Trimming shortened V by 3 bases and J by 9 bases, and 13 bases separated the two germline ends. CDR1 is SGDLS and CDR2 is YYNGEE in the germline V gene. The CDR3 contains 13 residues.

This rearrangement joins TRBV24-1 to TRBJ2-2; 8 bases map to TRBD1. V was pared by 9 bases and J by 7 bases, with 6 bases of the junction left unmatched. This CDR3 is 13 amino acids long. CDR1 is KGHDR and CDR2 is SFDVKD in the germline V gene. CDR3 nucleotides: TGTGCCACCGGGAGACAGGGGTTCGGGGAGCTGTTTTTT. This gives the protein CATGRQGFGELFF.

The V gene is TRBV6-6, the J gene TRBJ2-1; 8 positions agree with TRBD1. J lost 7 bases, V lost 6 bases, and 5 bases had no gene match. The CDR3 spans 13 residues. Germline CDR1 MNHNY, CDR2 SVGAGI (reference sequence). The CDR3 region is CASSTGTGNEQFF. CDR3 DNA sequence: TGTGCCAGCAGCACCGGGACAGGTAATGAGCAGTTCTTC.

The chain carries TRBV9 and TRBJ1-2, with a tentative D call TRBD1 (5 bases). This CDR3 has 16 amino acids. The V and J ends lost 0 bases and 1 base respectively, with 13 bases between them. Germline V gene sequence: CDR1 SGDLS, CDR2 YYNGEE. CDR3 loop: CASSVGQGLGNYGYTF. CDR3 bases: TGTGCCAGCAGCGTAGGGCAGGGCTTGGGTAACTATGGCTACACCTTC.

This CDR3 is CASSPTRQGNEKLFF. CDR3 sequence (DNA): TGTGCCAGCAGTCCGACCAGGCAGGGTAATGAAAAACTGTTTTTT. The chain links TRBV27 to TRBJ1-4, with a weak D call TRBD1 (5 bases). CDR1 and CDR2 from the germline V gene are MNHEY and SMNVEV (reference sequence). The CDR3 is made up of 15 amino acids. The V and J ends lost 5 bases and 4 bases respectively, with 14 bases between them.

The chain carries TRBV5-3 and TRBJ2-1; D gene uncertain. TRBV5-3 is reported as an ORF; its role is uncertain. V was pared by 1 base and J by 5 bases, with 13 bases between. The CDR3 has 15 amino acids. The CDR3 DNA reads TGTGCCAGAAGCTTGTTAAGTCTGGGCCACAATGAGCAGTTCTTC. Its protein is CARSLLSLGHNEQFF.

The V gene is TRBV4-1, the J gene TRBJ1-2; 7 bases align to TRBD1. With 1 base clipped from V and 6 bases from J, the junction kept 8 bases outside the gene matches. The CDR3 length is 15 residues. The germline V gene has CDR1 MGHRA and CDR2 YSYEKL. The CDR3 spells CASSQAQGQLDGYTF. Written as DNA, the CDR3 is TGCGCCAGCAGCCAAGCCCAGGGACAGTTGGATGGCTACACCTTC.

The chain uses TRBV4-3 and TRBJ1-1; 8 bases are a match to TRBD1. J was trimmed by 1 base and V by 6 bases; bases with no gene match: 4. The CDR3 sequence is 14 residues long. CDR1 LGHNA and CDR2 YSLEER come from the germline V gene. The DNA of the CDR3 is TGCGCCAGCAGTCAGGGGGCCGGGAACACTGAAGCTTTCTTT. Translating it yields CASSQGAGNTEAFF.

V is TRBV7-2 and J is TRBJ1-6; a weak D match, TRBD1 (5 bases). Germline CDR1 and CDR2: SGHTA and FQGNSA. The CDR3 has 16 residues. The V end lost 4 bases, the J end lost 7 bases, and 17 bases lay between the germline ends. Here the CDR3 reads CASSSVGQGPNSPLHF. The CDR3 region has the DNA TGTGCCAGCAGCTCAGTTGGTCAGGGACCGAATTCACCCCTCCACTTT.